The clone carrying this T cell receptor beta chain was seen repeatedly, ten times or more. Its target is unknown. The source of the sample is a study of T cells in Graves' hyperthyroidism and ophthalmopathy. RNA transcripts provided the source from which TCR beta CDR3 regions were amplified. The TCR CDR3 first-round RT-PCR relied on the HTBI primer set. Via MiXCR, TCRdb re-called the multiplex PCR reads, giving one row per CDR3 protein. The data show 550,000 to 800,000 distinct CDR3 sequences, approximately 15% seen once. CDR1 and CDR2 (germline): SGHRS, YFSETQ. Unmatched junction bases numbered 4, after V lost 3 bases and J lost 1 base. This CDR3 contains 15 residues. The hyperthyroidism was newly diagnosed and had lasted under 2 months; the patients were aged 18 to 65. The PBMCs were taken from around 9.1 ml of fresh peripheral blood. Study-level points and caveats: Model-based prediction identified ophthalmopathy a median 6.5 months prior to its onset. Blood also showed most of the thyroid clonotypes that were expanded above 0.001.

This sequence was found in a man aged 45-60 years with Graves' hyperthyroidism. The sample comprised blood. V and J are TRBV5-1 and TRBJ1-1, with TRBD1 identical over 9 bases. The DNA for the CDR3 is TGCGCCAGCAGCTGGGGACAGGGCGGGAACACTGAAGCTTTCTTT. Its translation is CASSWGQGGNTEAFF.